Listed below are T cell receptor beta chains from one sample, sequenced in a study of blood T cell repertoires in COVID-19. This table comes from immunoSEQ multiplex PCR, and its TCRdb copy is limited to in-frame clones, with some not included. The table shows some 170,000 clones, with roughly 81% occurring only once. Specimen: peripheral blood. The receptors originated from a man in his forties or fifties with acute or convalescent COVID-19. Both conserved end residues are part of each CDR3.

j_gene	len	v_gene	CDR3aa
TRBJ2-7	15	TRBV6-1	CASSDQLTGVYEQYF
TRBJ1-1	14	TRBV18	CASSPRDRATEAFF
TRBJ1-1	13	TRBV2	CASSTVSNTEAFF
TRBJ1-6	13	TRBV7-6	CASSLAAGGPLHF
TRBJ1-1	13	TRBV2	CASGKHRETEAFF
TRBJ1-5	18	TRBV27	CASSPRNRLVVSNQPQHF
TRBJ2-5	16	TRBV7-9	CASSWTFTSGQETQYF
TRBJ2-6	20	TRBV28	CASSGPMGTGGFSGANVLTF
TRBJ1-5	16	TRBV19	CASRETGAPSNQPQHF
TRBJ1-2	12	TRBV5-6	CASSLANRGYTF
TRBJ1-2	13	TRBV29-1	CSARGGDNYGYTF
TRBJ1-2	15	TRBV2	CASSEEGLANYGYTF
TRBJ2-2	14	TRBV24-1	CATSDLQGAGELFF
TRBJ2-1	13	TRBV5-6	CASSLVRGYEQFF
TRBJ2-7	15	TRBV7-9	CASSLVGGGAAEQYF
TRBJ1-2	14	TRBV3-1/TRBV3-2	CASSQGDRSYGYTF
TRBJ2-7	15	TRBV11-2	CASSSSGSVSSEQYF
TRBJ2-2	14	TRBV3-1/TRBV3-2	CASSLQGSTGELFF
TRBJ1-1	13	TRBV30	CAWGQGGNTEAFF
TRBJ2-1	13	TRBV3-1/TRBV3-2	CASNFGQPNEQFF
TRBJ1-2	15	TRBV27	CASSDPGQGARGYTF
TRBJ1-2	17	TRBV19	CASSDSPRQPANYGYTF
TRBJ2-7	16	TRBV6-5	CASSYSGSGGANEQYF
TRBJ2-3	16	TRBV6-1	CASSVVGGGATDTQYF
TRBJ2-2	13	TRBV5-1	CASSLGEPGELFF
TRBJ2-5	16	TRBV25-1	CASSWGNSGGVETQYF
TRBJ2-3	15	TRBV2	CASAATKVLTDTQYF
TRBJ1-2	14	TRBV6-5	CASSYRDRGHGYTF
TRBJ1-2	17	TRBV4-1	CASSQDIWTGIASGYTF
TRBJ2-3	17	TRBV3-1/TRBV3-2	CASSQVRGGARGDTQYF
TRBJ1-2	14	TRBV4-2	CASSQPDRDYGYTF
TRBJ2-7	13	TRBV4-2	CASSQDLLGEQYF
TRBJ2-3	13	TRBV9	CASSVEGLNTQYF
TRBJ2-5	13	TRBV11-2	CASSLAGAQTQYF
TRBJ1-5	15	TRBV4-2	CASSPDRVDLQPQHF
TRBJ2-1	21	TRBV7-3	CASSLSPGTSGVLPSYNEQFF
TRBJ1-2	13	TRBV12-3/TRBV12-4	CASRSGQGSSYTF
TRBJ1-1	13	TRBV7-6	CASSVQGFTEAFF
TRBJ2-5	17	TRBV5-1	CASSPGTSGGAEETQYF
TRBJ1-6	13	TRBV30	CAWSVEGVSPLHF
TRBJ2-1	12	TRBV11-2	CASSPTDNEQFF
TRBJ1-2	13	TRBV5-1	CASSLQGDDGYTF
TRBJ1-2	14	TRBV4-2	CASSQGGANYGYTF
TRBJ2-1	15	TRBV18	CASSPPSGGDNEQFF
TRBJ1-2	13	TRBV5-4	CASSSGRSGGYTF
TRBJ2-7	15	TRBV6-5	CASRLVPRASYEQYF
TRBJ2-2	14	TRBV5-1	CASSLQGNTGELFF
TRBJ1-5	14	TRBV5-6	CASSFTGGNQPQHF
TRBJ2-2	16	TRBV5-1	CASSSVGAARDGELFF
TRBJ1-2	11	TRBV6-5	CASSYRGGYTF
TRBJ2-7	15	TRBV5-5	CASREEDRESYEQYF
TRBJ1-2	15	TRBV4-2	CASSQETGQGAGYTF
TRBJ2-7	11	TRBV2	CASRQTYEQYF
TRBJ1-3	13	TRBV7-2	CASSFRKGNTIYF
TRBJ2-3	15	TRBV9	CASSVRGLKTDTQYF
TRBJ1-2	17	TRBV15	CATSRDLTGGILYGYTF
TRBJ1-1	13	TRBV15	CATSSRGDTEAFF